This T cell receptor (beta chain) was captured in a study of blood T cell repertoires in COVID-19. Study context: PBMCs, B-cell-depleted T cells, or T cells were the source of the cDNA or gDNA that made up the material.

V lost 5 bases and J lost 1, with 8 bases in between. CDR1 SGHRS and CDR2 YFSETQ come from the germline V gene. This CDR3 region has 13 residues. In the study's own analysis: Estimation of nucleated cell counts relied on the amplification of reference gene primers. TCRdb keeps only in-frame clones here, not all; method: immunoSEQ multiplex PCR. That table gives V, J and clone size, and the DNA gave D and trimming. The data contain some 200,000 clones, approximately 78% of them seen just once; the ten biggest clones take up around 9%. Recruits, aged roughly 18 to 89 years, lived in around 24 US areas. Two negative PCRs, clearance, or symptom resolution were required of recovered Cohort 3 donors. This clone showed up just once.

V usage is TRBV5-1 and J usage is TRBJ2-3; D unresolved. Specimen: PBMCs or T cells enriched from blood (not recorded which). This receptor was identified in a man aged 40-50 years who had recovered from COVID-19. The CDR3 region is CASSSTGTDTQYF. CDR3 nucleotide sequence: TGCGCCAGCAGTTCCACAGGCACAGATACGCAGTATTTT.